These 26 T cell receptor beta chains originate from one sample sequenced in a study of T cell repertoires in cytomegalovirus infection. MiXCR, applied by TCRdb to the reads, yields one record per CDR3 protein. There are roughly 250,000 distinct CDR3 sequences in the sample; 22% occur only once, and 15% to 20% lies in the top ten. What was sequenced was CD8+ T cells from PBMCs. The source is a human donor in good health (CMV status not recorded). Some clones in this sample may be carry-over from other donors' samples.

The sample holds many counts of this clonotype. J is TRBJ2-1 and V is TRBV7-8, with TRBD2 matching over 10 bases. The germline gives CDR1 SGHVS, CDR2 FQNEAQ. Germline trimming cut 1 base from V and 7 bases from J; bases unmatched to any gene: 4. The CDR3 runs 15 residues. Written as DNA, the CDR3 is TGTGCCAGCAGCTTAGGTCTAGCGGGGGTGAATGAGCAGTTCTTC. Amino acids: CASSLGLAGVNEQFF.

The chain employs TRBV7-9 and TRBJ1-1; D possibly corresponds to TRBD1 (6 bases). CDR1 is SEHNR and CDR2 is FQNEAQ in the germline V gene (reference sequence). CDR3 length: 15 residues. V lost 2 bases, J lost 7 bases, and 17 bases lay in between. The CDR3 loop is CASSLHEGGGDEAFF. CDR3 DNA: TGTGCCAGCAGCTTACATGAGGGCGGGGGCGATGAAGCTTTCTTT.

This clonotype was recorded many times. V gene TRBV7-6 combines with J gene TRBJ2-1, with a tentative D call TRBD2 (5 bases). Germline CDR1 reads SGHVS; CDR2 reads FNYEAQ. V lost 1 base to trimming and J lost 5 bases, with 12 bases between them. The CDR3 totals 15 residues. CDR3 nucleotides: TGTGCCAGCAGCTTAGTTCTGAACGGGGACAATGAGCAGTTCTTC. This gives the protein CASSLVLNGDNEQFF.

This clonotype appeared many times. J is TRBJ1-5 and V is TRBV12-3 or TRBV12-4; D is ambiguous. Trimming took 2 bases from V and 5 from J, leaving 7 bases between them. The CDR3 loop spans 13 amino acids. The CDR3 coding sequence is TGTGCCAGCAGTTTAATGGGCGATCAGCCCCAGCATTTT. This codes for CASSLMGDQPQHF.

The rearrangement joins TRBV7-9 to TRBJ2-1, with 11 bases fitting TRBD2. There are 17 residues in the CDR3. V lost 4 bases, J lost 7 bases, and 12 bases stayed unmatched. The V gene's germline CDR1 is SEHNR and CDR2 FQNEAQ (reference sequence). The chain's CDR3 is CASSSGVAGGRPNEQFF. The CDR3 DNA follows: TGTGCCAGCAGCTCAGGGGTAGCGGGGGGGCGACCTAATGAGCAGTTCTTC.

The chain couples TRBV13 to TRBJ2-1, with 14 nucleotides matching TRBD2. The CDR3 has 20 amino acids. Looked up from germline, CDR1 is PRHDT and CDR2 is FYEKMQ (reference sequence). Unmatched junction bases numbered 12, after V lost 5 bases and J lost 0 bases. For the CDR3, the DNA is TGTGCCAGCAGCCCAACCCCGGGACTAGCGGGGGATAACTCCTACAATGAGCAGTTCTTC. This sequence encodes CASSPTPGLAGDNSYNEQFF.

The chain uses TRBV20-1 and TRBJ1-5; D ambiguous. V was clipped by 6 bases and J by 8 bases, with 17 bases between them. The CDR3 sequence is 13 residues long. The germline gives CDR1 DFQATT, CDR2 SNEGSKA (reference sequence). The CDR3 reads CSAVRAQEKPQHF. CDR3 bases: TGCAGTGCCGTACGAGCCCAGGAAAAGCCCCAGCATTTT.

This clonotype was found many times. V usage is TRBV18 and J usage is TRBJ1-1, with D tentatively TRBD1 (5 bases). The CDR3 has 13 amino acids. Germline CDR1 and CDR2: KGHSH and LQKENI. V gave up 3 bases and J gave up 8 bases, with 13 bases separating them. CDR3 sequence (DNA): TGTGCCAGCTCACCTGAGGGGTGGTTAGAAGCTTTCTTT. Amino acid sequence: CASSPEGWLEAFF. The whole variable domain, remainder taken from reference TRBV18 and TRBJ1-1, is NAGVMQNPRHLVRRRGQEARLRCSPMKGHSHVYWYRQLPEEGLKFMVYLQKENIIDESGMPKERFSAEFPKEGPSILRIQQVVRGDSAAYFCASSPEGWLEAFFGQGTRLTVV.

The chain employs TRBV2 and TRBJ1-2; 8 bases match TRBD1. Germline lookup yields CDR1 SNHLY and CDR2 FYNNEI. The trim removed 3 bases at V and 5 bases at J, leaving 8 bases unmatched. The length of the CDR3 is 15 residues. The CDR3 DNA reads as TGTGCCAGCAGTGACGCGACAGGGGCGACTTATGGCTACACCTTC. It translates to CASSDATGATYGYTF.

This clonotype was found a few times. DNA for the CDR3: TGTGCCAGCAGCCGGTGGGGTAGCGGGGACGAGCAGTACTTC. Amino acid sequence: CASSRWGSGDEQYF. V is TRBV7-8 and J is TRBJ2-7; 8 nucleotides align to TRBD2. V was pared by 5 bases and J by 5 bases, with 8 bases of the junction left unmatched. The V gene's germline CDR1 is SGHVS and CDR2 FQNEAQ. This CDR3 is 14 amino acids long.

Worth noting for this clonotype: This clone may be a read error of a much larger clone one base away. The rearrangement links TRBV7-8 to TRBJ1-1; D remains ambiguous. Germline V gene lookup returns CDR1 SGHVS and CDR2 FQNEAQ. This CDR3 spans 15 amino acids. V was cut by 5 bases and J by 2 bases, with 15 bases left in between. In DNA form, the CDR3 reads TGTGCCAGCAGCCTAGGGAGAGAACTCAACACTGAAGCTTTCTTT. This encodes CASSLGRELNTEAFF.

Turning to this clonotype: Given a much more abundant clone one base away, this may be a read error. The rearrangement links TRBV28 to TRBJ2-3, with D possibly TRBD2 on 6 matching bases. CDR1 and CDR2 (germline): MDHEN, SYDVKM. The CDR3 is made up of 14 amino acids. CDR3 in DNA: TGTGCCAGCAGTCCGCTAGCGAGCACAGATACGCGGTATTTT. This translates into CASSPLASTDTRYF. Filled out from reference TRBV28 and TRBJ2-3, the complete variable domain reads DVKVTQSSRYLVKRTGEKVFLECVQDMDHENMFWYRQDPGLGLRLIYFSYDVKMKEKGDIPEGYSVSREKKERFSLILESASTNQTSMYLCASSPLASTDTRYFGPGTRLTVL.

This clonotype has only a few counts. The chain recombines TRBV13 with TRBJ1-4; D is uncertain. Per the germline V gene, CDR1 is PRHDT and CDR2 is FYEKMQ (reference sequence). The V end lost 3 bases, the J end lost 4 bases, and 6 bases lay between the germline ends. This CDR3 has 13 residues. This CDR3 is CASSFGRNEKLFF. CDR3 coding DNA: TGTGCCAGCAGCTTCGGTCGTAATGAAAAACTGTTTTTT.

The chain uses TRBV7-7 and TRBJ2-1, with 10 bases fitting TRBD1. From germline, CDR1 is SSHAT and CDR2 FNYEAQ (reference sequence). V dropped 4 bases and J dropped 0; count of bases not matched to a gene: 3. This CDR3 contains 16 residues. In nucleotides, the CDR3 is TGTGCCAGCAGCTCGGGACAGGGGAGCTCCTACAATGAGCAGTTCTTC. It codes for CASSSGQGSSYNEQFF.

This rearrangement joins TRBV20-1 to TRBJ1-1; D uncertain. V was pared by 1 base and J by 0 bases, with 6 bases between. The CDR3 runs 13 residues. The germline CDR1 and CDR2 sequences are DFQATT and SNEGSKA (reference sequence). The CDR3 reads CSARGSLNTEAFF. Written as DNA, the CDR3 is TGCAGTGCTAGAGGGTCCCTGAACACTGAAGCTTTCTTT.

This clonotype was detected a few times. For the CDR3, the DNA is TGTGCCAGCAGCGAACCCGCAGGGTATGGCTACACCTTC. Its protein is CASSEPAGYGYTF. This chain links TRBV12-3 or TRBV12-4 with TRBJ1-2, with a weak D call TRBD1 (5 bases). CDR3 size: 13 residues. V was clipped by 6 bases and J by 5 bases, with 13 bases between them.

This clonotype was observed a single time. The chain employs TRBV2 and TRBJ2-3; 9 nucleotides line up with TRBD2. The junction had 9 bases not matched to a gene; V was cut back by 2 bases and J by 3 bases. The germline V gene encodes CDR1 SNHLY and CDR2 FYNNEI. The CDR3 loop spans 17 amino acids. The CDR3 loop is CASSECASGDGTDTQYF. DNA of the CDR3: TGTGCCAGCAGTGAATGTGCTAGCGGGGATGGGACAGATACGCAGTATTTT.

This clonotype was observed at least ten times. This chain links TRBV7-2 with TRBJ1-5; no clear D. Deletions cut 4 bases from V and 7 bases from J, with 20 bases between. Germline lookup yields CDR1 SGHTA and CDR2 FQGNSA. CDR3 length equals 16 residues. The CDR3 DNA reads TGTGCCAGCAGCTCGTGGCCCCGGGAGGGAAGGCAGCCCCAGCATTTT. Protein: CASSSWPREGRQPQHF.

This clonotype was recorded a few times. The chain links TRBV7-9 to TRBJ2-2, with a possible D match to TRBD1 (6 bases). CDR3 size: 18 residues. Trimming took off 2 bases at V and 1 base at J, with 17 bases between the two ends. Germline CDR1 reads SEHNR; CDR2 reads FQNEAQ (reference sequence). The CDR3 sequence: CASSLLDSQKGNTGELFF. The CDR3 region has the DNA TGTGCCAGCAGCTTATTGGACAGCCAGAAGGGGAACACCGGGGAGCTGTTTTTT.

The chain carries TRBV6-5 and TRBJ2-7; D not resolved. This CDR3 region has 17 residues. Germline V gives CDR1 MNHEY, CDR2 SVGAGI. V shed 1 base and J shed 3 bases, with 19 bases lying between them. Here the CDR3 reads CASSYYITPSAVYEQYF. CDR3 sequence (DNA): TGTGCCAGCAGTTACTATATTACACCTAGTGCAGTCTACGAGCAGTACTTC.

This clonotype has just a few counts. The chain employs TRBV2 and TRBJ1-5; 7 bases align to TRBD1. The germline V gene has CDR1 SNHLY and CDR2 FYNNEI. CDR3 length: 13 residues. V gave up 6 bases and J gave up 6 bases; unmatched junction bases: 5. CDR3 protein: CASSDRVLQPQHF. In nucleotides, the CDR3 is TGTGCCAGCAGCGACAGGGTCCTTCAGCCCCAGCATTTT.

In its sample, this clonotype was seen a few times. This chain links TRBV27 with TRBJ1-2; possibly TRBD1 for D (5 bases). The germline gives CDR1 MNHEY, CDR2 SMNVEV (reference sequence). Trimming removed 3 bases at V and 8 bases at J, with 13 bases between. CDR3 length equals 13 residues. In nucleotides, the CDR3 is TGTGCCAGCAGTTTGTCGTCAGGGAGCGGCTACACCTTC. Its protein product is CASSLSSGSGYTF.

This clonotype was found a few times. An end of the junction differs from the germline gene, which may be a read error. The chain carries TRBV18 and TRBJ1-4; possibly TRBD1 for D (5 bases). Germline loops: CDR1 KGHSH, CDR2 LQKENI. The CDR3 runs 16 residues. DNA of the CDR3: TGTGCCAGCTCACTCGCCTACCGGGACCCTAAGGAAAAACTGTTTTTT. This codes for CASSLAYRDPKEKLFF.

In this sample, this clonotype turned up a few times. J is TRBJ2-5 and V is TRBV27, with D perhaps TRBD2 (6 bases). This CDR3 has 15 amino acids. The V gene lost 8 bases and the J gene lost 4 bases, with 20 bases spanning the gap. CDR1 is MNHEY and CDR2 is SMNVEV in the germline V gene (reference sequence). In DNA, the CDR3 is TGTGCCAGCGGGGATGGGGTGAGGCGGGGAGAGACCCAGTACTTC. It specifies CASGDGVRRGETQYF.

The V and J genes are TRBV29-1 and TRBJ2-5; perhaps TRBD1 as D (5 bases). This CDR3 region has 13 residues. Germline-derived CDR1 and CDR2 are SQVTM and ANQGSEA. V was cut by 6 bases and J by 5 bases, with 16 bases left in between. CDR3 coding DNA: TGCAGCGTCCTGTCCCAGGGTTGGGAGACCCAGTACTTC. Its translation: CSVLSQGWETQYF.

This clonotype was seen repeatedly, ten times or more. The gene calls are TRBV7-3 and TRBJ2-2; D call uncertain. Germline V gene data show CDR1 as SGHTA and CDR2 as FQGTGA. This CDR3 is 18 amino acids long. V dropped 4 bases and J dropped 8 bases, with 26 bases sitting between them. The CDR3 bases are TGTGCCAGCAGCTCTACCTTAAGCCAGTCCGGTAGGGCAGGGGAGCTGTTTTTT. This encodes CASSSTLSQSGRAGELFF.